This entry lists 13 T cell receptor beta chains sequenced from one sample in a study of OX40 agonist ivuxolimab in advanced cancers. Profiled with immunoSEQ multiplex PCR; TCRdb holds only in-frame clones, not every one. Of 15,000 to 20,000 clones in the sample, 80% to 95% are singletons; the top ten hold approximately 7%. Sequencing used CD4+ or CD8+ T cells sorted from blood, obtained in a trial of the OX40 agonist ivuxolimab. The receptors come from an adult with an advanced solid tumor such as melanoma, head and neck, liver or kidney cancer.

The rearrangement joins TRBV5-1 to TRBJ2-5, with D possibly being TRBD2 (6 bases). From germline, CDR1 is SGHRS and CDR2 YFSETQ. V was shortened by 1 base and J by 1 base, with 8 bases between the two germline ends. The CDR3 loop spans 14 amino acids. The CDR3 reads CASSLLGGQETQYF. The CDR3, as DNA: TGCGCCAGCAGCTTGCTGGGGGGCCAAGAGACCCAGTACTTC.

The chain couples TRBV19 to TRBJ2-7; no reliable D call. V was clipped by 3 bases and J by 0 bases, with 12 bases between them. This CDR3 region has 15 residues. CDR1 is LNHDA, CDR2 SQIVND, per germline (reference sequence). The CDR3 spells CASSINIHSSYEQYF. In DNA form, the CDR3 reads TGTGCCAGTAGTATCAATATTCACAGCTCCTACGAGCAGTACTTC.

The gene calls are TRBV7-6 and TRBJ2-7; D is undetermined. The length of the CDR3 is 14 residues. V was trimmed by 2 bases and J by 6 bases, leaving 14 bases between them. Per the germline V gene, CDR1 is SGHVS and CDR2 is FNYEAQ. The CDR3 DNA follows: TGTGCCAGCAGCTTAACCTTTTCCGGCGTCGAGCAGTACTTC. This sequence encodes CASSLTFSGVEQYF.

The chain has TRBV19 and TRBJ1-5; TRBD1 matches at 10 bases. There are 15 residues in the CDR3. CDR1 is LNHDA and CDR2 is SQIVND in the germline V gene (reference sequence). Unmatched junction bases numbered 2, after V lost 3 bases and J lost 3 bases. CDR3 coding DNA: TGTGCCAGTAGTATCGGGACAGGGGTCAATCAGCCCCAGCATTTT. Translated: CASSIGTGVNQPQHF.

This sequence joins TRBV13 and TRBJ2-7; D may match TRBD1 or TRBD2 (6 bases each). The germline V gene has CDR1 PRHDT and CDR2 FYEKMQ (reference sequence). The CDR3 totals 12 residues. Trimming removed 4 bases from V and 6 bases from J, with 10 bases in between. CDR3 bases: TGTGCCAGCAGCTCACAGGGAGGCGAGCAGTACTTC. Encoded protein: CASSSQGGEQYF.

The chain recombines TRBV7-9 with TRBJ2-7; D is perhaps TRBD1 or TRBD2 (5 bases each). Germline V gene lookup returns CDR1 SEHNR and CDR2 FQNEAQ (reference sequence). The CDR3 runs to 15 residues. V shed 5 bases and J shed 2 bases, with 16 bases lying between them. CDR3 in amino acids: CASSPLGDITYEQYF. CDR3 DNA: TGTGCCAGCAGCCCGTTGGGGGATATAACCTACGAGCAGTACTTC.

V is TRBV10-3 and J is TRBJ2-7; TRBD1 might be the D (6 bases). The CDR3 loop spans 15 amino acids. V was cut by 3 bases and J by 1 base, with 13 bases left in between. The germline gives CDR1 ENHRY, CDR2 SYGVKD. Here the CDR3 DNA reads TGTGCCATCAGTGACCTATCGGACAGATCCTACGAGCAGTACTTC. As protein: CAISDLSDRSYEQYF.

This sequence joins TRBV6-5 and TRBJ2-5, with D unresolved. Trimming shortened V by 0 bases and J by 4 bases, and 9 bases separated the two germline ends. The CDR3 loop spans 14 amino acids. CDR1 is MNHEY and CDR2 is SVGAGI in the germline V gene. CDR3 coding DNA: TGTGCCAGCAGTTACTCGAGGCCGGGAGAGACCCAGTACTTC. It translates to CASSYSRPGETQYF.

In DNA form, the CDR3 reads TGTGCCAGCTCATCCCTTGAAGGGGGACCGAACACTGAAGCTTTCTTT. This sequence encodes CASSSLEGGPNTEAFF. This chain links TRBV18 with TRBJ1-1, with D possibly being TRBD1 (6 bases). The CDR3 is made up of 16 amino acids. V was pared by 5 bases and J by 1 base, with 17 bases between. Germline V CDR1 and CDR2: KGHSH, LQKENI.

V is TRBV5-6 and J is TRBJ1-1; 7 bases align to TRBD1. The germline CDR1 and CDR2 sequences are SGHDT and YYEEEE. The CDR3 runs 15 residues. After removal of 1 base from V and 0 bases from J, the junction contained 3 bases not matched to a gene. CDR3 region: CASSLITGVNTEAFF. The CDR3 bases are TGTGCCAGCAGCTTGATTACAGGGGTGAACACTGAAGCTTTCTTT.

This chain joins TRBV4-3 and TRBJ1-1; D gene uncertain. Germline CDR1 and CDR2: LGHNA and YSLEER. V lost 0 bases and J 5 bases, leaving 13 bases between the germline ends. The CDR3 is 15 residues long. The CDR3 DNA reads TGCGCCAGCAGCCAAGATAGGAAGGGTGGGACTGAAGCTTTCTTT. Protein sequence: CASSQDRKGGTEAFF.

The rearrangement joins TRBV30 to TRBJ1-2; D possibly corresponds to TRBD1 (6 bases). Trimming took 1 base from V and 7 from J, leaving 13 bases between them. This CDR3 spans 13 amino acids. CDR1 is GTSNPN and CDR2 is SVGIG in the germline V gene (reference sequence). CDR3 in DNA: TGTGCCTGGAGTGGGGTGGGGGCTGGTGGCTACACCTTC. Amino acid sequence: CAWSGVGAGGYTF.

The chain combines TRBV27 with TRBJ1-3; D unresolved. Germline CDR1 reads MNHEY; CDR2 reads SMNVEV (reference sequence). Between the trimmed V and J ends, which lost 2 bases and 0 bases, there was a span of 11 bases. This CDR3 is built from 16 residues. In DNA form, the CDR3 reads TGTGCCAGCAGTTTAGGTGGAGGCTACTCTGGAAACACCATATATTTT. Translation gives CASSLGGGYSGNTIYF.